This T cell receptor beta chain is from a study of blood T cell repertoires in COVID-19. Study-level background: Specimens from acute and convalescent COVID-19 originated in the United States, Italy and Spain.

The protocol was immunoSEQ multiplex PCR, while the TCRdb copy is restricted to in-frame clones and leaves out a portion. The sample includes nearly 250,000 clones, roughly 83% of them seen just once. After removal of 4 bases from V and 6 bases from J, the junction contained 12 bases not matched to a gene. The CDR3 has 16 residues. The germline V gene has CDR1 LNHDA and CDR2 SQIVND (reference sequence). The sequenced sample was PBMCs or T cells enriched from blood (not recorded which). The V and J genes are TRBV19 and TRBJ1-2; 9 bases map to TRBD1. The receptor comes from a woman between 50 and 59 years old who had recovered from COVID-19. CDR3: CASSRSPTGGMDGYTF. CDR3 coding DNA: TGTGCCAGTAGTAGATCACCGACAGGGGGGATGGATGGCTACACCTTC.